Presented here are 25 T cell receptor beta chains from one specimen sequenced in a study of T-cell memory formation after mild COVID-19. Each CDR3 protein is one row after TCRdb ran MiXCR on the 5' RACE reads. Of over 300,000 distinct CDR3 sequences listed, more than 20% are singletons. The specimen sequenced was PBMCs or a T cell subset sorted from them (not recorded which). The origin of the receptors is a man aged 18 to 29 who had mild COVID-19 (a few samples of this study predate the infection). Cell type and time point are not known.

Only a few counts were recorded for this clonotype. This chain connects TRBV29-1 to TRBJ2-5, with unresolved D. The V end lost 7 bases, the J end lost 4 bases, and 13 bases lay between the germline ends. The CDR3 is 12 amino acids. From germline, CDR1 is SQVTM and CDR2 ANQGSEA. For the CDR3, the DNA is TGCAGCGCAAGTTCATGGACAGAGACCCAGTACTTC. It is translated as CSASSWTETQYF.

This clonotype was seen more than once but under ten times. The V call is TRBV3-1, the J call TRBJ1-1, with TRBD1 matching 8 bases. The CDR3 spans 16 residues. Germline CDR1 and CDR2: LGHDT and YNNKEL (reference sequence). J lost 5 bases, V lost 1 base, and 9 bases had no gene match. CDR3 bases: TGTGCCAGCAGCCAAGTCAGTCAGGGGGCCTGGACTGAAGCTTTCTTT. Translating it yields CASSQVSQGAWTEAFF.

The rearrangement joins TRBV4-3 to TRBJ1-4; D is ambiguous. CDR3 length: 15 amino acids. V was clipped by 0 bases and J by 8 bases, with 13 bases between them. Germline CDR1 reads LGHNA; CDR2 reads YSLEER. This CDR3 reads CASSQDRTGGEKLFF. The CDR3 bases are TGCGCCAGCAGCCAAGACAGGACGGGCGGAGAAAAACTGTTTTTT.

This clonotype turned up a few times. The DNA of the CDR3 is TGTGCCAGCACCCTCGGGCCAGCCAACTATGGCTACACCTTC. Translation gives CASTLGPANYGYTF. The chain employs TRBV12-3 or TRBV12-4 and TRBJ1-2; D remains ambiguous. This CDR3 has 14 residues. V lost 7 bases and J lost 2, with 14 bases in between.

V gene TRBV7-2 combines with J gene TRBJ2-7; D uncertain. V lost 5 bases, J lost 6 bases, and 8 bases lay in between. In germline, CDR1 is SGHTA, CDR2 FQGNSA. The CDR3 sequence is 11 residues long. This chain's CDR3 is CASSRNREQYF. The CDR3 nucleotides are TGTGCCAGCAGCCGTAATCGCGAGCAGTACTTC.

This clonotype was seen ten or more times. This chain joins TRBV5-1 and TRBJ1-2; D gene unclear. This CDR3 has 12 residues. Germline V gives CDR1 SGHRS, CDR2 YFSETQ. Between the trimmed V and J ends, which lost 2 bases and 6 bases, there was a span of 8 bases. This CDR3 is CASSFEQNGYTF. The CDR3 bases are TGCGCCAGCAGCTTCGAACAGAATGGCTACACCTTC.

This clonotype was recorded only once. CDR3 sequence (DNA): TGCAGTGCTCGCTTTGACAGATTTAAACCCATTAACTATGGCTACACCTTC. Amino acid sequence: CSARFDRFKPINYGYTF. The chain uses TRBV20-1 and TRBJ1-2, with D tentatively TRBD1 (5 bases). Germline V gene lookup returns CDR1 DFQATT and CDR2 SNEGSKA (reference sequence). The CDR3 is 17 amino acids. The V and J ends lost 5 bases and 1 base respectively, with 23 bases between them.

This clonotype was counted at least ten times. As DNA, the CDR3 is TGTGCCAGCGGCCAACTGAGCACAGATACGCAGTATTTT. Amino acid sequence: CASGQLSTDTQYF. This chain joins TRBV5-6 and TRBJ2-3, with D hard to call. In germline, CDR1 is SGHDT, CDR2 YYEEEE. Trimming cost V 7 bases and J 0 bases, with 9 bases left between them. The CDR3 is 13 residues long.

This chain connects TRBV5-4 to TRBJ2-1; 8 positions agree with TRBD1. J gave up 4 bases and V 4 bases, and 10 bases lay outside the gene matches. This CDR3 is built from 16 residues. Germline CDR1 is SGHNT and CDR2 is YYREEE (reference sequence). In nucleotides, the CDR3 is TGTGCCAGCAGCGGGCGCGGAAGGGACAGGTACAATGAGCAGTTCTTC. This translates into CASSGRGRDRYNEQFF.

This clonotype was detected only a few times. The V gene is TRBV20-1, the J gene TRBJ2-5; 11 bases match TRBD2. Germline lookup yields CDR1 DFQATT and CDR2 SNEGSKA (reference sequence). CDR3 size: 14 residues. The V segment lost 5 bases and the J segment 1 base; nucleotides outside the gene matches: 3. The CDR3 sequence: CSALTSGGQETQYF. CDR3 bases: TGCAGTGCTTTAACTAGCGGGGGCCAAGAGACCCAGTACTTC.

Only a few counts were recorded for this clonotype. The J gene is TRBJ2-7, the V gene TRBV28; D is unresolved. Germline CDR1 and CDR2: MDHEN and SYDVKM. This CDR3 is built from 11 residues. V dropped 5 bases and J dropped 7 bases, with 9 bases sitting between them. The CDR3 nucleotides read TGTGCCAGCAGTCGGGCCGGGGAGCAGTACGTC. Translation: CASSRAGEQYV.

Here the CDR3 DNA reads TGTGCCAGCTCACCAGATACAGGGGCCTCCTACAATGAGCAGTTCTTC. Protein: CASSPDTGASYNEQFF. The chain joins TRBV18 to TRBJ2-1, with TRBD1 matching over 7 bases. Losses at the gene ends were 2 bases for V and 0 bases for J; bases not matched to a gene: 4. Germline V gene data show CDR1 as KGHSH and CDR2 as LQKENI. The CDR3 has 16 residues.

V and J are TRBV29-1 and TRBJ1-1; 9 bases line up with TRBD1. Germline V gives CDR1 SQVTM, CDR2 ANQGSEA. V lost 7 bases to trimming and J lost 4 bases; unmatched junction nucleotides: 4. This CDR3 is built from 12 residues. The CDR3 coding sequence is TGCAGCGCCCTGACAGGGGGCACTGAAGCTTTCTTT. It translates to CSALTGGTEAFF.

The CDR3 DNA follows: TGTGCCACGCGACAGGGGAGCACAGATACGCAGTATTTT. Amino acids: CATRQGSTDTQYF. The gene calls are TRBV6-5 and TRBJ2-3; 8 positions match TRBD1. V shed 10 bases, J shed 0 bases, and the junction held 3 bases outside the gene matches. This CDR3 has 13 amino acids. The germline gives CDR1 MNHEY, CDR2 SVGAGI.

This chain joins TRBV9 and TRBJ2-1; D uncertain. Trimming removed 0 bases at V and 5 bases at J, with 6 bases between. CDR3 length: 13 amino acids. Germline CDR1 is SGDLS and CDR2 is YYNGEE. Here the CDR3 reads CASSVDGDNEQFF. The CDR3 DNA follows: TGTGCCAGCAGCGTAGACGGCGACAATGAGCAGTTCTTC.

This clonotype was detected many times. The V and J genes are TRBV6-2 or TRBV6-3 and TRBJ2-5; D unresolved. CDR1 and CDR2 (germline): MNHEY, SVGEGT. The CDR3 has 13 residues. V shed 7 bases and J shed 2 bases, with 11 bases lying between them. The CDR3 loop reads CASTLTEQETQYF. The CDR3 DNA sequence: TGTGCCAGCACCCTGACGGAACAAGAGACCCAGTACTTC.

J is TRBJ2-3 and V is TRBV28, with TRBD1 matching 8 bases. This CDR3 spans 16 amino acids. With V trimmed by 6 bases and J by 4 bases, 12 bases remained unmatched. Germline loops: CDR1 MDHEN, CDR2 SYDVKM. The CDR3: CASSHPTGEIADTQYF. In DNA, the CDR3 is TGTGCCAGCAGCCATCCGACAGGGGAGATCGCAGATACGCAGTATTTT.

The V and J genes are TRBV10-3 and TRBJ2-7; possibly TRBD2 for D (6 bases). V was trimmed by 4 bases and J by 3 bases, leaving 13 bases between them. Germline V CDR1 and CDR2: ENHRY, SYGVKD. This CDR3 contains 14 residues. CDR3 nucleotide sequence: TGTGCCATCAGTGCGTCGGGGGAACTCTACGAGCAGTACTTC. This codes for CAISASGELYEQYF.

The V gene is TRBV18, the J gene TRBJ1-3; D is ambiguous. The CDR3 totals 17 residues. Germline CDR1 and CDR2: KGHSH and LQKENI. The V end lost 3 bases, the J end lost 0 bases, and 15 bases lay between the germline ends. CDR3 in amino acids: CASSPFTDGSSGNTIYF. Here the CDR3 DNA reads TGTGCCAGCTCACCTTTCACGGACGGAAGCTCTGGAAACACCATATATTTT.

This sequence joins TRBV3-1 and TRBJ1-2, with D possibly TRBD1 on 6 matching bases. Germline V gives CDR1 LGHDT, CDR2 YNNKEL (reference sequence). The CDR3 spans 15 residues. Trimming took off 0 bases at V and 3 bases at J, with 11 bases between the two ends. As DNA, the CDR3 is TGTGCCAGCAGCCAAGATCGGGGGGCGTACTATGGCTACACCTTC. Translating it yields CASSQDRGAYYGYTF.

CDR3 nucleotides: TGCGCCAGCAGCCAAGGGCGAGGTGTGAGCACTGAGCAGTTCTTC. It specifies CASSQGRGVSTEQFF. The gene calls are TRBV4-1 and TRBJ2-1; unclear D gene. V lost 1 base to trimming and J lost 9 bases, with 16 bases between them. Germline loops: CDR1 MGHRA, CDR2 YSYEKL. The CDR3 runs to 15 residues.

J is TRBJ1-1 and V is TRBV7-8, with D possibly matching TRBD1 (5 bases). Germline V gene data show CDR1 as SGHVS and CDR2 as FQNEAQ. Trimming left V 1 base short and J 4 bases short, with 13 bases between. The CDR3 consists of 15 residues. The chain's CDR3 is CASSLGARVSTEAFF. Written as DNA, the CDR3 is TGTGCCAGCAGCTTAGGAGCCAGGGTCAGCACTGAAGCTTTCTTT.

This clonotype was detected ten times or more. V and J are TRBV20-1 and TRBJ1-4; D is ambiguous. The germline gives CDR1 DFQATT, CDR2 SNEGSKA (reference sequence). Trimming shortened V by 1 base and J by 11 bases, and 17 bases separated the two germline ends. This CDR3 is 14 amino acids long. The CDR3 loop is CSARVLASEGKLFF. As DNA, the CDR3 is TGCAGTGCTAGAGTGCTTGCCTCAGAAGGGAAACTGTTTTTT.

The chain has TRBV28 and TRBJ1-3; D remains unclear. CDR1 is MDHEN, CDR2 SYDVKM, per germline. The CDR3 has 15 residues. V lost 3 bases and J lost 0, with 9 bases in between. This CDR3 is CASSLAVRSGNTIYF. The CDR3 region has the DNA TGTGCCAGCAGTTTGGCGGTCCGCTCTGGAAACACCATATATTTT.

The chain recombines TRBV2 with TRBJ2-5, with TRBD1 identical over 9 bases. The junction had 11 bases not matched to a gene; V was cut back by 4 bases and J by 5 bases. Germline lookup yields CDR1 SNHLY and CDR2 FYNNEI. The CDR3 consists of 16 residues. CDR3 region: CASSGRLTGGGETQYF. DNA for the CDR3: TGTGCCAGCAGTGGACGCCTAACAGGGGGCGGTGAGACCCAGTACTTC.